Reported below is one TCR beta chain. These data belong to a study of control samples from healthy donors and cancer patients. The method was immunoSEQ multiplex PCR; TCRdb's version includes in-frame clones alone and lacks a portion of them. The profile shows 150,000 to 170,000 clones, about 94% of them singletons. The V end lost 5 bases, the J end lost 1 base, and 9 bases lay between the germline ends. Germline values: CDR1 SGHAT, CDR2 FQNNGV. The CDR3 covers 14 residues. The sequenced sample consisted of blood. The source of this sequence is a man aged 40-50 years in good health. The chain is built from TRBV11-2 and TRBJ2-1; D possibly corresponds to TRBD2 (5 bases). The CDR3 reads CASSLEDSYNEQFF. DNA for the CDR3: TGTGCCAGCAGCCTGGAGGATTCCTACAATGAGCAGTTCTTC.